This passage covers 9 T cell receptor beta chains from one sample sequenced in a study of control samples from healthy donors and cancer patients. Using immunoSEQ multiplex PCR, the repertoire was profiled, and TCRdb retains in-frame clones only, with some absent. The table shows approximately 170,000 clones, with 85% to 90% occurring only once. Sequencing was performed on blood. The receptors originated from a woman aged 30 to 39 in good health.

The rearrangement uses TRBV5-1 and TRBJ2-5; D may be TRBD1 or TRBD2 (5 bases each). There are 16 residues in the CDR3. Germline V gene sequence: CDR1 SGHRS, CDR2 YFSETQ. Trimming took 3 bases from V and 1 from J, leaving 16 bases between them. The CDR3, as DNA: TGCGCCAGCAGCTCATACGCCTCAGGGACCCAAGAGACCCAGTACTTC. Protein product: CASSSYASGTQETQYF.

V is TRBV11-1 and J is TRBJ2-5; 7 bases are shared with TRBD2. The CDR3 extends over 16 amino acids. After removal of 4 bases from V and 5 bases from J, the junction contained 13 bases not matched to a gene. Per the germline V gene, CDR1 is SGHAT and CDR2 is FQDESV (reference sequence). CDR3 protein: CASSSNQGGRWETQYF. The CDR3 DNA is TGTGCCAGCAGCTCCAACCAGGGCGGGAGATGGGAGACCCAGTACTTC.

This chain links TRBV9 with TRBJ2-5, with 8 bases matching TRBD1. The junction had 6 bases not matched to a gene; V was cut back by 3 bases and J by 5 bases. CDR3 length: 14 residues. Germline CDR1 SGDLS, CDR2 YYNGEE. The CDR3 sequence is CASSGGTGVETQYF. The CDR3 bases are TGTGCCAGCAGCGGGGGGACAGGCGTGGAGACCCAGTACTTC.

The chain employs TRBV7-9 and TRBJ2-5; D possibly matches TRBD1 or TRBD2 (6 bases each). This CDR3 comprises 17 residues. The V gene lost 7 bases and the J gene lost 5 bases, with 26 bases spanning the gap. Germline V gene lookup returns CDR1 SEHNR and CDR2 FQNEAQ (reference sequence). The CDR3 protein is CASNPTGGPGRLETQYF. The DNA for the CDR3 is TGTGCCAGCAACCCGACAGGAGGGCCAGGGCGTTTGGAGACCCAGTACTTC.

Notes on this clone: Distinct nucleotide sequences in the sample also encode this CDR3. This chain links TRBV6-1 with TRBJ2-7; 11 nucleotides line up with TRBD1. J gave up 9 bases and V 0 bases, and 7 bases lay outside the gene matches. Germline CDR1 is MNHNS and CDR2 is SASEGT. This CDR3 has 15 residues. This CDR3 is CASSEARGQGVRQYF. CDR3 coding DNA: TGTGCCAGCAGTGAAGCGAGGGGACAGGGGGTTAGGCAGTACTTC.

The genes are TRBV15 and TRBJ2-7; weak D call: TRBD2 (5 bases). This CDR3 has 14 amino acids. Trimming pared 3 bases from V and 4 bases from J, leaving 13 bases between. CDR1 and CDR2 (germline): LNHNV, YYDKDF (reference sequence). CDR3 sequence (DNA): TGTGCCACCAGCAGGGGAGAAGGAAAGTACGAGCAGTACTTC. This encodes CATSRGEGKYEQYF.

The chain joins TRBV28 to TRBJ2-7, with 7 bases aligning to TRBD1. The V gene's germline CDR1 is MDHEN and CDR2 SYDVKM. The CDR3 sequence is 14 residues long. The J segment lost 7 bases and the V segment lost 2 bases, leaving 8 bases of the junction unmatched. CDR3 coding DNA: TGTGCCAGCAGTTTAATAGGGGGCTATTCAGAGCAGTACTTC. It specifies CASSLIGGYSEQYF.

The V gene is TRBV19, the J gene TRBJ1-1, with D hard to call. Germline CDR1 LNHDA, CDR2 SQIVND (reference sequence). This CDR3 has 17 amino acids. The germline V and J ends were trimmed by 4 bases and 3 bases, with 21 bases remaining between them. DNA for the CDR3: TGTGCCAGTAGTACCGATTTCGTGGGTCAAAAGGACACTGAAGCTTTCTTT. It yields the protein CASSTDFVGQKDTEAFF.

V and J are TRBV5-5 and TRBJ1-1; no clear D. The CDR3 extends over 12 amino acids. CDR1 and CDR2 (germline): SGHKS, YYEKEE (reference sequence). Trimming took 4 bases from V and 4 from J, leaving 8 bases between them. The CDR3 nucleotides are TGTGCCAGCAGCGCGTGGGGCACTGAAGCTTTCTTT. Translated: CASSAWGTEAFF.